This TCR beta chain was documented in a study of regulatory T cells in long-lasting Graves disease. Study-level results: Favored gene segments in persistent disease were TRBV28, TRBJ1-2 and TRBJ2-5.

This clonotype has a count of ten or more. Its antigen is not known. In building TCR beta libraries, iRepertoire HTBI primers were used together with Arm-PCR of CDR3 regions. In TCRdb, the multiplex PCR reads were re-called with MiXCR into one record per CDR3 protein. Of 360,000 or so distinct CDR3 sequences listed, approximately 10% are singletons. The germline gives CDR1 MNHEY, CDR2 SMNVEV (reference sequence). Trimming left V 0 bases short and J 4 bases short, with 3 bases between. The CDR3 totals 12 residues. Time point reported: newly diagnosed GD, antithyroid drugs for less than 3 months. The TCR library was prepared using RNA isolated from PBMCs. An endocrinology department located in Xi'an, China, was where the patients came from. The data also belong to a second study, concerning T cells in Graves' hyperthyroidism and ophthalmopathy. That publication notes: The TCR CDR3 first-round RT-PCR relied on the HTBI primer set. Model-based prediction identified ophthalmopathy a median roughly 5.9 months prior to its onset.

Sequencing used peripheral blood mononuclear cells (PBMCs), obtained at new diagnosis, from a patient treated with antithyroid drugs. This TCR was sampled from a young woman with Graves disease. The chain uses TRBV27 and TRBJ2-5; D remains unclear. The CDR3, as DNA: TGTGCCAGCAGTTTATCGTCAGAGACCCAGTACTTC. This translates into CASSLSSETQYF.